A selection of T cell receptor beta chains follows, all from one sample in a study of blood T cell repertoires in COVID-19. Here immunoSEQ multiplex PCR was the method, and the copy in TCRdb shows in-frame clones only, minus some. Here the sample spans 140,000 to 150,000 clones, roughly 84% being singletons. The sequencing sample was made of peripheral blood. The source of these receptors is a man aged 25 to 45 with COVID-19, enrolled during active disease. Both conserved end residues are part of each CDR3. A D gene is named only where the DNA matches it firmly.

cdr3_aa: CASSPVGTSGSPTDTQYF
j_call: TRBJ2-3
v_call: TRBV18
d_call: TRBD2

cdr3_aa: CASSLARGSYNEQFF
j_call: TRBJ2-1
v_call: TRBV11-3
d_call: NA

cdr3_aa: CASSLAGQGYEQYF
j_call: TRBJ2-7
v_call: TRBV5-1
d_call: NA

cdr3_aa: CASSISQGSSGRHEQFF
j_call: TRBJ2-1
v_call: TRBV19
d_call: TRBD2

cdr3_aa: CASSPGQGNQPQHF
j_call: TRBJ1-5
v_call: TRBV27
d_call: TRBD1

cdr3_aa: CATRDSLNTEAFF
j_call: TRBJ1-1
v_call: TRBV19
d_call: TRBD1

cdr3_aa: CASRGSLSPGGTQYF
j_call: TRBJ2-5
v_call: TRBV4-1
d_call: NA

cdr3_aa: CASSPGVAGVYEQYF
j_call: TRBJ2-7
v_call: TRBV4-1
d_call: TRBD2

cdr3_aa: CASSPSDLTRGEKLFF
j_call: TRBJ1-4
v_call: TRBV28
d_call: NA

cdr3_aa: CAHGGVYNEQFF
j_call: TRBJ2-1
v_call: TRBV6-6
d_call: TRBD2

cdr3_aa: CASSPPRGTGLNEQYF
j_call: TRBJ2-7
v_call: TRBV11-2
d_call: TRBD1

cdr3_aa: CASREDRGLSSPLHF
j_call: TRBJ1-6
v_call: TRBV2
d_call: NA